Following are 30 T cell receptor beta chains from one sample sequenced in a study of T cells after yellow fever vaccination (dated by TCRdb to the late 2010s). To prepare the library, 5' RACE was applied. Sequencing instrument: Illumina HiSeq 2500. Starting from the raw public reads, TCRdb applied fastp trimming at Q25, assembled clones with MiXCR and retained in-frame beta chains. Rows with one shared CDR3 protein collapse into an entry with the most common genes and DNA. Counted in this sample were tens of thousands of distinct CDR3 sequences; roughly 3.3% of them appeared once. The ten largest make up 0.75% to 1% of the sample. Read against the paper, the sample's treatment or condition label means: live attenuated yellow fever vaccine strain. This specimen consisted of PBMCs, either bulk or a sorted T-cell subset (CD4+, CD8+, memory, or dextramer-sorted; not recorded which), obtained 45 days after the first yellow fever vaccination. Source of these receptors: a man younger than 35 who received the YFV17D yellow fever vaccine.

This clonotype occurred many times. The chain combines TRBV19 with TRBJ1-6; D gene unclear. Trimming stripped 10 bases from V and 10 bases from J, with 23 bases between. The CDR3 has 15 amino acids. Germline CDR1 is LNHDA and CDR2 is SQIVND (reference sequence). CDR3 nucleotides: TGTGCCACCCACAAAGGCGCCGGTCCAAACTCACCCCTCCACTTT. Amino acids: CATHKGAGPNSPLHF. Drawing the rest from reference TRBV19 and TRBJ1-6, the complete variable domain is DGGITQSPKYLFRKEGQNVTLSCEQNLNHDAMYWYRQDPGQGLRLIYYSQIVNDFQKGDIAEGYSVSREKKESFPLTVTSAQKNPTAFYLCATHKGAGPNSPLHFGNGTRLTVT.

This clonotype has more than one count but fewer than ten. This chain connects TRBV4-2 to TRBJ1-2; no clear D gene. The V end was cut by 1 base, the J end by 2 bases, with 8 bases between. CDR1 and CDR2 from the germline V gene are LGHNA and YNFKEQ. The CDR3 contains 14 residues. In nucleotides, the CDR3 is TGTGCCAGCAGCCAAGGGCGAAAGAACTATGGCTACACCTTC. Its protein is CASSQGRKNYGYTF.

This clonotype has ten or more counts. This chain joins TRBV5-4 and TRBJ2-2; D could derive from TRBD1 or TRBD2 (6 bases each). The ends were cut back, 0 bases at V and 5 bases at J, with 14 bases in the middle. Germline V CDR1 and CDR2: SGHNT, YYREEE (reference sequence). This CDR3 spans 16 amino acids. The CDR3 protein is CASSLDGGRGTGELFF. Written as DNA, the CDR3 is TGTGCCAGCAGCTTGGACGGGGGAAGGGGGACCGGGGAGCTGTTTTTT.

The CDR3 bases are TGTGCCAGCGGCCTTGGGCTCCTCTATGGCTACACCTTC. Its translation is CASGLGLLYGYTF. V gene TRBV5-5 combines with J gene TRBJ1-2, with D uncertain. V lost 7 bases and J 4 bases, leaving 14 bases between the germline ends. The CDR3 is 13 amino acids. The germline gives CDR1 SGHKS, CDR2 YYEKEE (reference sequence).

This clonotype is judged medium-sized. The chain couples TRBV5-1 to TRBJ2-7; unclear D gene. This CDR3 spans 14 amino acids. Germline V lookup: CDR1 SGHRS, CDR2 YFSETQ. Trimming left V 0 bases short and J 3 bases short, with 10 bases between. The CDR3 spells CASSLDGVGYEQYF. As DNA, the CDR3 is TGCGCCAGCAGCTTGGACGGAGTCGGCTACGAGCAGTACTTC.

This clonotype was counted many times. The J gene is TRBJ1-2, the V gene TRBV27; possibly TRBD1 for D (5 bases). Trimming left V 2 bases short and J 2 bases short, with 9 bases between. Germline loops: CDR1 MNHEY, CDR2 SMNVEV (reference sequence). The CDR3 runs to 14 residues. CDR3 nucleotides: TGTGCCAGCAGTTTACAGGGCTCGAACTATGGCTACACCTTC. It translates to CASSLQGSNYGYTF.

This clonotype came up many times. The CDR3 region is CASSFSGSSYEQYF. CDR3 in DNA: TGTGCCAGCAGCTTTTCGGGAAGCTCCTACGAGCAGTACTTC. The chain is built from TRBV11-3 and TRBJ2-7; weak D call: TRBD2 (5 bases). CDR1 and CDR2 from the germline V gene are SGHNT and YENEEA. The CDR3 sequence is 14 residues long. V was cut by 3 bases and J by 0 bases, with 9 bases left in between.

This clonotype was observed at least ten times. The rearrangement uses TRBV12-3 or TRBV12-4 and TRBJ2-3; no definite D call. The CDR3 totals 15 residues. V shed 1 base and J shed 6 bases, with 14 bases lying between them. The CDR3 DNA reads TGTGCCAGCAGTTTAGTAGGAGCCTGGGTGGATACGCAGTATTTT. This translates into CASSLVGAWVDTQYF.

This clonotype was seen many times. The chain couples TRBV6-1 to TRBJ1-5; 7 bases agree with TRBD1. CDR3 size: 16 residues. The trim removed 4 bases at V and 3 bases at J, leaving 9 bases unmatched. Germline V CDR1 and CDR2: MNHNS, SASEGT. DNA for the CDR3: TGTGCCAGCAGTGCGTCTGGACAGGCCTCCAATCAGCCCCAGCATTTT. The encoded protein is CASSASGQASNQPQHF.

This clonotype was observed many times. The chain links TRBV7-9 to TRBJ2-3; D tentatively reads TRBD1 or TRBD2 (5 bases each). The CDR3 totals 16 residues. Germline-derived CDR1 and CDR2 are SEHNR and FQNEAQ (reference sequence). V was shortened by 1 base and J by 2 bases, with 13 bases between the two germline ends. The CDR3: CASSLVVGDPTDTQYF. CDR3 DNA sequence: TGTGCCAGCAGCTTAGTAGTCGGGGACCCCACAGATACGCAGTATTTT.

Ten or more counts support this clonotype. The CDR3 region is CASSSGGTGQPQHF. Here the CDR3 DNA reads TGTGCCAGCAGCTCCGGGGGCACGGGTCAGCCCCAGCATTTT. The chain has TRBV5-4 and TRBJ1-5, with D perhaps TRBD1 (6 bases). The CDR3 totals 14 residues. Trimming removed 3 bases at V and 6 bases at J, with 13 bases between. Germline V gene data show CDR1 as SGHNT and CDR2 as YYREEE (reference sequence).

This clonotype was seen repeatedly, ten times or more. The chain couples TRBV20-1 to TRBJ2-5, with D hard to call. Germline V gene lookup returns CDR1 DFQATT and CDR2 SNEGSKA (reference sequence). The CDR3 spans 12 residues. Trimming cost V 5 bases and J 1 base, with 8 bases left between them. CDR3: CSAPFFQETQYF. The CDR3 DNA sequence: TGCAGTGCTCCCTTTTTCCAAGAGACCCAGTACTTC.

This clonotype is medium-sized by share. V gene TRBV5-1 combines with J gene TRBJ1-6, with D unresolved. The CDR3 extends over 16 amino acids. The germline V gene has CDR1 SGHRS and CDR2 YFSETQ. V was clipped by 0 bases and J by 5 bases, with 12 bases between them. Here the CDR3 reads CASSLAGPENNSPLHF. DNA for the CDR3: TGCGCCAGCAGCTTGGCCGGTCCAGAAAATAATTCACCCCTCCACTTT.

The table lists this clonotype with many counts. The chain has TRBV29-1 and TRBJ2-3, with 10 bases matching TRBD2. CDR3 size: 15 residues. The V and J ends lost 1 base and 7 bases, in that order; junction bases with no gene match: 8. Germline CDR1 reads SQVTM; CDR2 reads ANQGSEA. For the CDR3, the DNA is TGCAGCGTTGAAGCGGGGTCTAGCGGGGGTAATACGCAGTATTTT. This encodes CSVEAGSSGGNTQYF.

The sample holds many counts of this clonotype. The CDR3 coding sequence is TGTGCCAGCAGTCGGACAGGGGTTTCCTACAATGAGCAGTTCTTC. Residues: CASSRTGVSYNEQFF. The chain has TRBV12-3 or TRBV12-4 and TRBJ2-1, with 9 nucleotides matching TRBD1. CDR3 size: 15 residues. With V trimmed by 5 bases and J by 1 base, 3 bases remained unmatched.

This clonotype was observed many times. V and J are TRBV12-3 or TRBV12-4 and TRBJ2-3; a possible D gene is TRBD2 (5 bases). CDR3 length: 13 residues. V was pared by 7 bases and J by 6 bases, with 14 bases between. The CDR3 bases are TGTGCCAGCAAACTAGGGCGGTTTGATACGCAGTATTTT. Translation gives CASKLGRFDTQYF.

This clonotype was recorded many times. J is TRBJ2-2 and V is TRBV11-2, with 8 bases identical to TRBD2. V dropped 3 bases and J dropped 4; count of bases not matched to a gene: 4. The CDR3 sequence is 15 residues long. Germline CDR1 and CDR2: SGHAT and FQNNGV. CDR3 nucleotides: TGTGCCAGCAGCTTTGCGGGGGGAGGCACCGGGGAGCTGTTTTTT. Encoded protein: CASSFAGGGTGELFF.

This clonotype was observed at least ten times. V and J are TRBV3-1 and TRBJ2-7, with D uncertain. The ends were cut back, 1 base at V and 4 bases at J, with 2 bases in the middle. CDR3 length: 11 residues. The germline gives CDR1 LGHDT, CDR2 YNNKEL (reference sequence). In nucleotides, the CDR3 is TGTGCCAGCAGCCAAGTATACGAGCAGTACGTC. Protein: CASSQVYEQYV.

This clonotype was counted many times. The genes are TRBV11-2 and TRBJ1-6; no clear D. The CDR3 spans 15 residues. Germline V gene data show CDR1 as SGHAT and CDR2 as FQNNGV. Trimming took off 0 bases at V and 4 bases at J, with 7 bases between the two ends. For the CDR3, the DNA is TGTGCCAGCAGCTTAGAGGCAGAATATAATTCACCCCTCCACTTT. Amino acids: CASSLEAEYNSPLHF. The whole variable domain, remainder taken from reference TRBV11-2 and TRBJ1-6, is EAGVAQSPRYKIIEKRQSVAFWCNPISGHATLYWYQQILGQGPKLLIQFQNNGVVDDSQLPKDRFSAERLKGVDSTLKIQPAKLEDSAVYLCASSLEAEYNSPLHFGNGTRLTVT.

In its sample, this clonotype was seen many times. This chain joins TRBV5-6 and TRBJ2-1, with TRBD2 matching 8 bases. This CDR3 spans 16 amino acids. Germline CDR1 is SGHDT and CDR2 is YYEEEE. The junction had 11 bases not matched to a gene; V was cut back by 5 bases and J by 4 bases. CDR3 in amino acids: CASRWGASGYYNEQFF. CDR3 nucleotide sequence: TGTGCCAGCAGGTGGGGGGCTAGCGGGTATTACAATGAGCAGTTCTTC.

This clonotype came up many times. V is TRBV12-3 or TRBV12-4 and J is TRBJ2-1; TRBD2 matches 8 bases. The CDR3 has 15 amino acids. V lost 6 bases to trimming and J lost 5 bases; unmatched junction nucleotides: 9. Written as DNA, the CDR3 is TGTGCCAGCAGCCAACACTCACTAGCGGACAATGAGCAGTTCTTC. Protein sequence: CASSQHSLADNEQFF.

The chain carries TRBV7-9 and TRBJ2-7; D is undetermined. The CDR3 length is 12 residues. Per the germline V gene, CDR1 is SEHNR and CDR2 is FQNEAQ (reference sequence). The V gene lost 3 bases and the J gene lost 3 bases, with 6 bases spanning the gap. The CDR3 sequence: CASSLFSYEQYF. The CDR3 DNA follows: TGTGCCAGCAGCTTGTTTAGCTACGAGCAGTACTTC.

In its sample, this clonotype was seen many times. The chain joins TRBV11-2 to TRBJ2-1; D unclear. Per germline, CDR1 SGHAT and CDR2 FQNNGV. The CDR3 is 11 residues long. Deletions cut 1 base from V and 10 bases from J, with 5 bases between. The CDR3 sequence: CASSLGYEQFF. CDR3 coding DNA: TGTGCCAGCAGCTTAGGTTACGAGCAGTTCTTC.

This clonotype was seen many times. The chain employs TRBV20-1 and TRBJ1-4, with D perhaps matching TRBD1 (6 bases). Trimming removed 4 bases from V and 5 bases from J, with 11 bases in between. The V gene's germline CDR1 is DFQATT and CDR2 SNEGSKA (reference sequence). This CDR3 spans 13 amino acids. The CDR3 reads CSAKGGPNEKLFF. The CDR3, as DNA: TGCAGTGCTAAGGGGGGTCCCAATGAAAAACTGTTTTTT.

In this sample, this clonotype turned up many times. The V gene is TRBV7-2, the J gene TRBJ2-3; TRBD2 agrees at 8 bases. In germline, CDR1 is SGHTA, CDR2 FQGNSA. This CDR3 is built from 16 residues. V lost 5 bases and J lost 0; bases outside the gene matches: 7. The CDR3 DNA follows: TGTGCCAGCAGCACGGGGACTAGAACTAGCACAGATACGCAGTATTTT. Its protein is CASSTGTRTSTDTQYF.

This clonotype has at least ten counts. The chain uses TRBV28 and TRBJ2-2; 7 bases are shared with TRBD2. V lost 4 bases, J lost 4 bases, and 6 bases stayed unmatched. Germline V gene sequence: CDR1 MDHEN, CDR2 SYDVKM. The CDR3 length is 15 residues. The CDR3: CASSSKGGFTGELFF. CDR3 in DNA: TGTGCCAGCAGTTCCAAGGGAGGGTTCACCGGGGAGCTGTTTTTT.

This clonotype has ten or more counts. V is TRBV5-6 and J is TRBJ1-2, with 7 bases matching TRBD1. Germline values: CDR1 SGHDT, CDR2 YYEEEE. V shed 2 bases, J shed 8 bases, and the junction held 9 bases outside the gene matches. The CDR3 is 14 residues long. Here the CDR3 DNA reads TGTGCCAGCAGCTTCACAGACAGGGTCTACGGCTACACCTTC. It yields the protein CASSFTDRVYGYTF.

In this sample, this clonotype turned up many times. V is TRBV14 and J is TRBJ2-5, with no clear D. The V and J ends lost 1 base and 5 bases respectively, with 14 bases between them. Germline V lookup: CDR1 SGHDN, CDR2 FVKESK. This CDR3 contains 15 residues. For the CDR3, the DNA is TGTGCCAGCAGCCAAGCCCTTCCTCTGAGGGAGACCCAGTACTTC. Its translation: CASSQALPLRETQYF.

This clonotype was found many times. Relative to the germline gene, one junction end is altered; a read error may explain this. V and J are TRBV20-1 and TRBJ1-1, with D hard to call. CDR3 length: 8 amino acids. Germline V gene lookup returns CDR1 DFQATT and CDR2 SNEGSKA (reference sequence). The CDR3 nucleotides read TGCAGTGCCCCTGACGCTTTCTTT. Its translation is CSAPDAFF.

The V and J genes are TRBV12-3 or TRBV12-4 and TRBJ1-1; D is unresolved. There are 13 residues in the CDR3. V lost 5 bases to trimming and J lost 4 bases, with 11 bases between them. CDR3 bases: TGTGCCAGCAGTGTCAGTTCGGGCACTGAAGCTTTCTTT. It yields the protein CASSVSSGTEAFF.